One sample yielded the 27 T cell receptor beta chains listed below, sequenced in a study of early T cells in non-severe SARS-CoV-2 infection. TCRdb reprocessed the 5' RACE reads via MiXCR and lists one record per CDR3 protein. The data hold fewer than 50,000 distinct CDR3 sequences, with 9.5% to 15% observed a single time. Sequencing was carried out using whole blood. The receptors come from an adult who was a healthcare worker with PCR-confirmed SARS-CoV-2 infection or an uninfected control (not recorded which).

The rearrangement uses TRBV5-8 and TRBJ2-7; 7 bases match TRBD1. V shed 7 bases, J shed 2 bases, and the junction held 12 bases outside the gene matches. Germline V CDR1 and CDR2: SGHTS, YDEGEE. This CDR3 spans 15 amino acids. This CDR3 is CASVQGTVPTYEQYF. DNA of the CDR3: TGTGCCAGCGTACAGGGGACAGTTCCTACCTACGAGCAGTACTTC.

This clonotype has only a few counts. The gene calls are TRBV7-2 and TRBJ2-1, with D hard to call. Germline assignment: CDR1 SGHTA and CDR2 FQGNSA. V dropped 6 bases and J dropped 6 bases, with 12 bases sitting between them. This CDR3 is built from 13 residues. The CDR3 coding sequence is TGTGCCAGCAGTCCAAACCGCGTCAATGAGCAGTTCTTC. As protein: CASSPNRVNEQFF.

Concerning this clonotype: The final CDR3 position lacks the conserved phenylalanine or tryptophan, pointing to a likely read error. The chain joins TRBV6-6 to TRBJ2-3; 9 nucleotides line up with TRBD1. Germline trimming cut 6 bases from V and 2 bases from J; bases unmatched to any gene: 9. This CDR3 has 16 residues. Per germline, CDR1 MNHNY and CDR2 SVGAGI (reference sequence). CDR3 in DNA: TGTGCCAGCAGAACCGGACAGGGGAAAACCACAGATACGCAGTATCTT. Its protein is CASRTGQGKTTDTQYL.

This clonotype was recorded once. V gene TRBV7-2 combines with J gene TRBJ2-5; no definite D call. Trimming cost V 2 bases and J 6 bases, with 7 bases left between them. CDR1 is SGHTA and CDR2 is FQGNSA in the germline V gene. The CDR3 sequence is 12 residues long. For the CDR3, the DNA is TGTGCCAGCAGCTTAATGAAACAGACCCAGTACTTC. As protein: CASSLMKQTQYF.

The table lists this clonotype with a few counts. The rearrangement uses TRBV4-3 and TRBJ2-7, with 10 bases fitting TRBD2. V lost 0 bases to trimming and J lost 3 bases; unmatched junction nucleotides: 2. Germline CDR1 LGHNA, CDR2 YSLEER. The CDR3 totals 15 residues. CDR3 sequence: CASSQDPSGGYEQYF. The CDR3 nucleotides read TGCGCCAGCAGCCAAGACCCTAGCGGGGGCTACGAGCAGTACTTC.

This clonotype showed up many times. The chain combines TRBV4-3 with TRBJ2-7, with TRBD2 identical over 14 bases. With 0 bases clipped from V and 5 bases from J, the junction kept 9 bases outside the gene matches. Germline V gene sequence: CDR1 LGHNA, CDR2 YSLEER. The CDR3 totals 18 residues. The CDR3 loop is CASSQEIPGLAGADEQYF. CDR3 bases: TGCGCCAGCAGCCAAGAGATTCCGGGACTAGCGGGAGCCGACGAGCAGTACTTC.

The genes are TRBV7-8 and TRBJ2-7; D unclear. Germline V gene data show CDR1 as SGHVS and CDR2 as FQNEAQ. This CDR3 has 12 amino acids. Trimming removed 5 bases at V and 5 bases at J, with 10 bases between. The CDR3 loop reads CASSLRVNEQYF. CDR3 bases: TGTGCCAGCAGCCTACGGGTTAACGAGCAGTACTTC.

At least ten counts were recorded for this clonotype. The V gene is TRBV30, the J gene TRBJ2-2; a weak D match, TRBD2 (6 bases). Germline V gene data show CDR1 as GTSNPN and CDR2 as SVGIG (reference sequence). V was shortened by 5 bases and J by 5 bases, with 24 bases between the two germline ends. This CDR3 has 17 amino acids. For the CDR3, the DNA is TGTGCCTGGGGTGGGCGGGATTCGATAGTTGGAACCGGGGAGCTGTTTTTT. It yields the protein CAWGGRDSIVGTGELFF.

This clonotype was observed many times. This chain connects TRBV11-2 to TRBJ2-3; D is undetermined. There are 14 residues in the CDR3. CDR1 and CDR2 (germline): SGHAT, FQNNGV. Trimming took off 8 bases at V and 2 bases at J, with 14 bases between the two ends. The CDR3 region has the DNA TGTGCCAGCCGGCCGGCAGGAATCACAGATACGCAGTATTTT. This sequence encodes CASRPAGITDTQYF.

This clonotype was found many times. This CDR3 is CASSPTDRGEQFF. CDR3 bases: TGTGCCAGCAGTCCCACCGACAGGGGTGAGCAGTTCTTC. The rearrangement links TRBV2 to TRBJ2-1; 8 bases map to TRBD1. CDR1 and CDR2 (germline): SNHLY, FYNNEI. The CDR3 length is 13 residues. V shed 5 bases, J shed 9 bases, and the junction held 6 bases outside the gene matches.

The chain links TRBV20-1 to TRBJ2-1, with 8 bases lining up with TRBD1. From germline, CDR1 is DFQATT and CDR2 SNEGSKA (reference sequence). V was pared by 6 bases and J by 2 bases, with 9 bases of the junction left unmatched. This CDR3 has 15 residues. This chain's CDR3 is CSAKQWDRTYNEQFF. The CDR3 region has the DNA TGCAGTGCCAAGCAGTGGGACAGGACCTACAATGAGCAGTTCTTC.

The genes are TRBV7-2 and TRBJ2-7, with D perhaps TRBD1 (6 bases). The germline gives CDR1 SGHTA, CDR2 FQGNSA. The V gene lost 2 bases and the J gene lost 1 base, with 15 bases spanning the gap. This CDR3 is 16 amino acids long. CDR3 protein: CASSLIGGSSSYEQYF. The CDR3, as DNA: TGTGCCAGCAGCTTAATAGGGGGTAGCTCATCCTACGAGCAGTACTTC.

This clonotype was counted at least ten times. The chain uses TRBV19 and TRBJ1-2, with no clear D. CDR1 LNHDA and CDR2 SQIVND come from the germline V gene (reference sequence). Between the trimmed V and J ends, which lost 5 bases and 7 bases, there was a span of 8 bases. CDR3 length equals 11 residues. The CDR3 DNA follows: TGTGCCAGTAGTCAGATGGGTGGCTACACCTTC. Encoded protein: CASSQMGGYTF. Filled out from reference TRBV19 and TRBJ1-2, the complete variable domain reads DGGITQSPKYLFRKEGQNVTLSCEQNLNHDAMYWYRQDPGQGLRLIYYSQIVNDFQKGDIAEGYSVSREKKESFPLTVTSAQKNPTAFYLCASSQMGGYTFGSGTRLTVV.

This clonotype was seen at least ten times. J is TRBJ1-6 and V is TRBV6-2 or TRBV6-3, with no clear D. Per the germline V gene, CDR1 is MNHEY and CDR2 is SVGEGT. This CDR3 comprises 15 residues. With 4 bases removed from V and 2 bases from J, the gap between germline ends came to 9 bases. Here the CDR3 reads CASSSLTTYNSPLHF. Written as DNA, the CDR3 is TGTGCCAGCAGTTCGTTGACAACCTATAATTCACCCCTCCACTTT.

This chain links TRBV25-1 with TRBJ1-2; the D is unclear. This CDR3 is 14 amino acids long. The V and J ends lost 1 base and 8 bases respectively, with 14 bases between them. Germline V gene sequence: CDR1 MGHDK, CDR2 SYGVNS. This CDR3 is CASSELGVLGGYTF. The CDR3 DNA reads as TGTGCCAGCAGTGAATTAGGAGTCCTGGGGGGCTACACCTTC.

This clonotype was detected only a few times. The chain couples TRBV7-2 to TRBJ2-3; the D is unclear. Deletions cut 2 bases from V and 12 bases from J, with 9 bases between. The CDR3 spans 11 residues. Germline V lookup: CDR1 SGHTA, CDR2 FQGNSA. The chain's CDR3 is CASSLRQAQYF. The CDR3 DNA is TGTGCCAGCAGCTTAAGGCAGGCCCAGTATTTT.

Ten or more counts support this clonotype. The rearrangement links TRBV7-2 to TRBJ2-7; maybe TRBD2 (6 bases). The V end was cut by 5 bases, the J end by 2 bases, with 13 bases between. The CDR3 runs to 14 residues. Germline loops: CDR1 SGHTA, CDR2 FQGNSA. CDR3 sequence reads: CASSIFSGPYEQYF. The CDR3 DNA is TGTGCCAGCAGCATTTTTAGCGGCCCCTACGAGCAGTACTTC.

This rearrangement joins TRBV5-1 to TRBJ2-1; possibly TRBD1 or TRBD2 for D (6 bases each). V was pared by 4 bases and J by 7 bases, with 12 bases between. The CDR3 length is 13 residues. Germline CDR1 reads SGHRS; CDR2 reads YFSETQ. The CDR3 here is CASSPQGGNEQFF. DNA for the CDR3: TGCGCCAGCAGCCCCCAAGGGGGGAATGAGCAGTTCTTC.

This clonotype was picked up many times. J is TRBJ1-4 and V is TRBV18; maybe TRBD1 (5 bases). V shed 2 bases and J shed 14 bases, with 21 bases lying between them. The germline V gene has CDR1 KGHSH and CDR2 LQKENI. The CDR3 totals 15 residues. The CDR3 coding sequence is TGTGCCAGCTCACCAGTTCAAGGGGACCTCCGATTCCTGTTTTTT. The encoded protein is CASSPVQGDLRFLFF.

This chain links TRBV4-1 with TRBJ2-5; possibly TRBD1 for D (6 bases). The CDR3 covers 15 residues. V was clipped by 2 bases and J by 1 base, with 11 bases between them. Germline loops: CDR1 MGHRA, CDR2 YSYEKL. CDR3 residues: CASSQPGHLQETQYF. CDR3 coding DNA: TGCGCCAGCAGCCAACCGGGACACCTCCAAGAGACCCAGTACTTC.

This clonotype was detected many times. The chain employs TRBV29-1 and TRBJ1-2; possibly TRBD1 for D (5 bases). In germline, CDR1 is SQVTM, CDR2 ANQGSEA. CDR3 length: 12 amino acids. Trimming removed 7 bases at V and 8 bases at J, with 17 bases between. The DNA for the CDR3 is TGCAGCGCCACCTTGAACCGGGACGGCTACACCTTC. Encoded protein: CSATLNRDGYTF.

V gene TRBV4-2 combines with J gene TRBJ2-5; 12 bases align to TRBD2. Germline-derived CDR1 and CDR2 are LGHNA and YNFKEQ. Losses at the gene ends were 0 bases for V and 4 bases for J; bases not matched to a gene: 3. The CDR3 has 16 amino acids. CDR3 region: CASSQEALAGGETQYF. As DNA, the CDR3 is TGTGCCAGCAGCCAAGAGGCACTAGCGGGAGGAGAGACCCAGTACTTC.

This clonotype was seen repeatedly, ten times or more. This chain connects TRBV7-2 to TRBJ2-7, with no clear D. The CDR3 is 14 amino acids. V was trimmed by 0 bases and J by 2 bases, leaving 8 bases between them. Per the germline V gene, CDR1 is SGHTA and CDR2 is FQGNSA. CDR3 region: CASSLAYPTYEQYF. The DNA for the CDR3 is TGTGCCAGCAGCTTAGCCTACCCAACCTACGAGCAGTACTTC.

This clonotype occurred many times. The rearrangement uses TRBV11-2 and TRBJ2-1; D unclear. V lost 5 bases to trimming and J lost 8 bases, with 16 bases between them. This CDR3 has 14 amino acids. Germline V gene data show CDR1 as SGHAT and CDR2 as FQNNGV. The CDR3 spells CASSPRTPMDEQFF. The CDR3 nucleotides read TGTGCCAGCAGCCCCAGGACCCCGATGGATGAGCAGTTCTTC.

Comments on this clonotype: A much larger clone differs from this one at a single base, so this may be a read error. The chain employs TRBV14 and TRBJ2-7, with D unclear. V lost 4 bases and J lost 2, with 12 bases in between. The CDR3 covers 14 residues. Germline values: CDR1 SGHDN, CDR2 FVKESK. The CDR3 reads CASSLGIPPYEQYF. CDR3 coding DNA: TGTGCCAGCAGCCTAGGGATCCCACCCTACGAGCAGTACTTC.

The CDR3 reads CASSDGLEQYF. The CDR3 DNA is TGTGCCAGCAGTGACGGACTTGAGCAGTACTTC. The chain recombines TRBV28 with TRBJ2-7; D is possibly TRBD2 (5 bases). Germline V lookup: CDR1 MDHEN, CDR2 SYDVKM. Trimming left V 5 bases short and J 7 bases short, with 9 bases between. This CDR3 is 11 amino acids long.

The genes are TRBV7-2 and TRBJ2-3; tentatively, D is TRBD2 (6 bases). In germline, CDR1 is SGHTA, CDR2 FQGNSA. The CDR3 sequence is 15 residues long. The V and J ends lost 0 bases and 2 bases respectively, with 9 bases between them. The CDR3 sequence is CASSLAGDSTDTQYF. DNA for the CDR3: TGTGCCAGCAGCTTAGCGGGGGACTCCACAGATACGCAGTATTTT.